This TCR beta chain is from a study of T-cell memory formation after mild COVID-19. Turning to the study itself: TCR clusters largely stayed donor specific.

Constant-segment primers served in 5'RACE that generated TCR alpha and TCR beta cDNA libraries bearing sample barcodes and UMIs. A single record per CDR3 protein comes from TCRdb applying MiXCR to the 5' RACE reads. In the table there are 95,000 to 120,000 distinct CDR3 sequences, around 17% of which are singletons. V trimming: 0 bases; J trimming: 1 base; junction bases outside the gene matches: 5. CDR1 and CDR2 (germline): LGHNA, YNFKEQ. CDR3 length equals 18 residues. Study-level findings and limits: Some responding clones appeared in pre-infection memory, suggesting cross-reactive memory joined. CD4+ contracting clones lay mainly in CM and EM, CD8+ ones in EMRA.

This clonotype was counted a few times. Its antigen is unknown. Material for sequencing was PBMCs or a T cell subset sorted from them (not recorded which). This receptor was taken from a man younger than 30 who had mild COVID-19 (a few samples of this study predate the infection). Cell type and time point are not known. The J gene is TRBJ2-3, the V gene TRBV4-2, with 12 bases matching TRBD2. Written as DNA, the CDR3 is TGTGCCAGCAGCCAAGATGCTAGCGGGGGGGCCGGCACAGATACGCAGTATTTT. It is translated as CASSQDASGGAGTDTQYF.